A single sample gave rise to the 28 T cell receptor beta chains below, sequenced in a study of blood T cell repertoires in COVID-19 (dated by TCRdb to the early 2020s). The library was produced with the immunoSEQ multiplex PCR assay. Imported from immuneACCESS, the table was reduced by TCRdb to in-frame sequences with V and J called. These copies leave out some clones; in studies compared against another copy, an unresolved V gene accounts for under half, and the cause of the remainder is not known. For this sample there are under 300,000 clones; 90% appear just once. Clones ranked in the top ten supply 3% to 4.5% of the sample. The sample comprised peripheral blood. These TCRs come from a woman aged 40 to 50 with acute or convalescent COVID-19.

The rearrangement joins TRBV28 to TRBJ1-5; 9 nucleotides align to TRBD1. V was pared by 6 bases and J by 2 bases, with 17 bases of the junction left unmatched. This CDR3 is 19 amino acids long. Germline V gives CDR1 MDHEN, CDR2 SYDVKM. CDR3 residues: CASSRTGQGTPWGNQPQHF. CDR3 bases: TGTGCCAGCAGCCGGACGGGACAGGGAACACCGTGGGGCAATCAGCCCCAGCATTTT.

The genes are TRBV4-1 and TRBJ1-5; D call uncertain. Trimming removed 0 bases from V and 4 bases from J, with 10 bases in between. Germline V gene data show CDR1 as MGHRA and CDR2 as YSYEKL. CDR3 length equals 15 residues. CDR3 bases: TGCGCCAGCAGCCAAGATCGGGGTATGAATCAGCCCCAGCATTTT. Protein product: CASSQDRGMNQPQHF.

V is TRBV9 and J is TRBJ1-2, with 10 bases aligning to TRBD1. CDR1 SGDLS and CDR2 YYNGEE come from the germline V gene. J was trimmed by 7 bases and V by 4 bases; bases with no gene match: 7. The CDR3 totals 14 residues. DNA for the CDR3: TGTGCCAGCAGCAACCGACAGGGGGCTAGTGGCTACACCTTC. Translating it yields CASSNRQGASGYTF. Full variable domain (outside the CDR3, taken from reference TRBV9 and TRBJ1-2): DSGVTQTPKHLITATGQRVTLRCSPRSGDLSVYWYQQSLDQGLQFLIQYYNGEERAKGNILERFSAQQFPDLHSELNLSSLELGDSALYFCASSNRQGASGYTFGSGTRLTVV.

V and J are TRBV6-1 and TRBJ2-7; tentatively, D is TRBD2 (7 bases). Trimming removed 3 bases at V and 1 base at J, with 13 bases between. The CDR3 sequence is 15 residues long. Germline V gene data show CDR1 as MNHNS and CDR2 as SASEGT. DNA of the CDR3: TGTGCCAGCAGTGATAGGGGGGGGGCATCCTACGAGCAGTACGTC. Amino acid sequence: CASSDRGGASYEQYV.

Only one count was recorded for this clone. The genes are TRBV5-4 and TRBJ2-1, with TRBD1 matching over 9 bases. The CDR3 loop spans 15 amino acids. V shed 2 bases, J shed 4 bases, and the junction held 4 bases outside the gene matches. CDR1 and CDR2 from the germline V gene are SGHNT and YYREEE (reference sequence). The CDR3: CASSFRDRVYNEQFF. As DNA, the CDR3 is TGTGCCAGCAGCTTCCGGGACAGGGTGTACAATGAGCAGTTCTTC.

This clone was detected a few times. CDR3 loop: CASRTGYPNSPLHF. In DNA, the CDR3 is TGTGCCAGCAGGACGGGATACCCGAATTCACCCCTCCACTTT. The V and J genes are TRBV7-9 and TRBJ1-6; no reliable D call. The CDR3 runs to 14 residues. Trimming stripped 6 bases from V and 7 bases from J, with 13 bases between. CDR1 is SEHNR and CDR2 is FQNEAQ in the germline V gene (reference sequence).

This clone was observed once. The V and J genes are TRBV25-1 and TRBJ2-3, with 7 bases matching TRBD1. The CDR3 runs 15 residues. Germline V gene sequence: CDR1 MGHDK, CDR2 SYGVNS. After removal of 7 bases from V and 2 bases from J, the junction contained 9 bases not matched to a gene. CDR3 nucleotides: TGTGCCAGCACCAAAGGGGGCGCAGACACAGATACGCAGTATTTT. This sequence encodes CASTKGGADTDTQYF.

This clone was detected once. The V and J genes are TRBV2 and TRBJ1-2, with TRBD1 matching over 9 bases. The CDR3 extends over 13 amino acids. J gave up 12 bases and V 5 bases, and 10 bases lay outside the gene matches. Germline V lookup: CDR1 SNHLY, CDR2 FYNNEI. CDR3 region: CASSYPGQGIHTF. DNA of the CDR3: TGTGCCAGCAGTTATCCGGGACAGGGTATACACACCTTC.

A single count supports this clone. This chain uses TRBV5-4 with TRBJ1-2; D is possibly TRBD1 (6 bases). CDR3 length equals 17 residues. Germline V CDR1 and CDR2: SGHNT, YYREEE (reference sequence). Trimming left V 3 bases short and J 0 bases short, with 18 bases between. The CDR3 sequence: CASSYYFARQANYGYTF. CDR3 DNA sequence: TGTGCCAGCAGCTATTATTTCGCGAGACAGGCTAACTATGGCTACACCTTC.

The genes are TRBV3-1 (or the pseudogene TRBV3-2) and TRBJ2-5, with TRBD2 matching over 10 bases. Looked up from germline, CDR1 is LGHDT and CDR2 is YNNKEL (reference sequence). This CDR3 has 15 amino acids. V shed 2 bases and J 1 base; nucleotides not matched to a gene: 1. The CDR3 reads CASSQPSGGQETQYF. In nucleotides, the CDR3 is TGTGCCAGCAGCCAACCTAGCGGGGGCCAAGAGACCCAGTACTTC.

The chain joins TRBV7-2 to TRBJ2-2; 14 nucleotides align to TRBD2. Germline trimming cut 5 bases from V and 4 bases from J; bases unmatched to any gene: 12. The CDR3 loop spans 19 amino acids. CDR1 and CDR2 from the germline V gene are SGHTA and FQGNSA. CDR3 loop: CASSPRTSGGTRFTGELFF. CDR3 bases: TGTGCCAGCAGCCCCCGGACTAGCGGGGGGACCAGGTTCACCGGGGAGCTGTTTTTT.

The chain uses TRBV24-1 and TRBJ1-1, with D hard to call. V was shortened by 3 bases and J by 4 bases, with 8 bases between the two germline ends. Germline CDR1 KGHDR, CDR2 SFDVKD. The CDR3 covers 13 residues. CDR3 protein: CATSDPRVTEAFF. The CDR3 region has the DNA TGTGCCACCAGTGATCCGCGGGTCACTGAAGCTTTCTTT.

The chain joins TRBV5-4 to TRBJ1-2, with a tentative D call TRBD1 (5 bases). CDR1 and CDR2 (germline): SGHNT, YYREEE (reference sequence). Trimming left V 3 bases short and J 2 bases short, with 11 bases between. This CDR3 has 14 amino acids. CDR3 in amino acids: CASSSPQGNYGYTF. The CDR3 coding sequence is TGTGCCAGCAGCTCCCCCCAGGGAAACTATGGCTACACCTTC.

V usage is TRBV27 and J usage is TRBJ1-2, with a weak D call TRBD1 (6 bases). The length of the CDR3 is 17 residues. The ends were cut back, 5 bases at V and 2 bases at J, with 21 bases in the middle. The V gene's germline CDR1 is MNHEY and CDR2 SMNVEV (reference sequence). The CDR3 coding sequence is TGTGCCAGCAGTCGAGTAGGGGGAGGGGGGGCGAACTATGGCTACACCTTC. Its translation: CASSRVGGGGANYGYTF.

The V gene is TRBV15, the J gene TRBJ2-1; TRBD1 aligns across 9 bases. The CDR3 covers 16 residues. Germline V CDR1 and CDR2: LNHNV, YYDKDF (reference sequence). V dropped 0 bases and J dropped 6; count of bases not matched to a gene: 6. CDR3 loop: CATSRERDRVGNEQFF. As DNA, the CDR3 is TGTGCCACCAGCAGAGAGAGGGACAGGGTTGGCAATGAGCAGTTCTTC.

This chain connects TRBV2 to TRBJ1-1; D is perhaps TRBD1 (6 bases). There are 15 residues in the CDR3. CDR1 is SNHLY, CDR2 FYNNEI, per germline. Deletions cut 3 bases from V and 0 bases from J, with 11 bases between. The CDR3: CASSEDRPMNTEAFF. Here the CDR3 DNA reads TGTGCCAGCAGTGAGGACAGACCAATGAACACTGAAGCTTTCTTT.

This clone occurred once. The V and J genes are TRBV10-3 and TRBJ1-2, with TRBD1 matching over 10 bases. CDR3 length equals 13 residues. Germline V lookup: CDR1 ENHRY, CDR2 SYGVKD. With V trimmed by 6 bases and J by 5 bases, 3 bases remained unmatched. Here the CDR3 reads CAISRDRGYGYTF. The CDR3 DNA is TGTGCCATCAGCCGGGACAGGGGTTATGGCTACACCTTC.

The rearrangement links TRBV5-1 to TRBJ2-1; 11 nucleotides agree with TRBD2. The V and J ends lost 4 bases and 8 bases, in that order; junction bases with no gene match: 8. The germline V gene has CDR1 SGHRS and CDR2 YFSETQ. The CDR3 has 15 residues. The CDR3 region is CASSIYSGGADEQFF. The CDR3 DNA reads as TGCGCCAGCAGCATCTATAGCGGGGGGGCGGATGAGCAGTTCTTC.

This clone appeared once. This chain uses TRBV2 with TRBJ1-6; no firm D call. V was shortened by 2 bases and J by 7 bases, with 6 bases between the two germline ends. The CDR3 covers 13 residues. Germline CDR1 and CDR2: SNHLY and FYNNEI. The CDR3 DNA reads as TGTGCCAGCAGTGAATGGGAGAATTCACCCCTCCACTTT. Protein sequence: CASSEWENSPLHF.

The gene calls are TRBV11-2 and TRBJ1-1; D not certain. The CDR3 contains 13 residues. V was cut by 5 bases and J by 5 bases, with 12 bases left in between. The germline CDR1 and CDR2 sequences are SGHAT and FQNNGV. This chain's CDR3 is CASSASGRTEAFF. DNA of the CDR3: TGTGCCAGCAGCGCTAGTGGGAGGACTGAAGCTTTCTTT.

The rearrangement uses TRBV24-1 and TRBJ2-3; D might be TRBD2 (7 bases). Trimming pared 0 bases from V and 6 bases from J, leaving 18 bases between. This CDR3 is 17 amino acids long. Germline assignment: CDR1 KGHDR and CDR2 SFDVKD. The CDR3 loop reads CATSDLQRGGGSDTQYF. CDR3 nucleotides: TGTGCCACCAGTGATTTGCAGCGAGGGGGGGGGTCGGATACGCAGTATTTT.

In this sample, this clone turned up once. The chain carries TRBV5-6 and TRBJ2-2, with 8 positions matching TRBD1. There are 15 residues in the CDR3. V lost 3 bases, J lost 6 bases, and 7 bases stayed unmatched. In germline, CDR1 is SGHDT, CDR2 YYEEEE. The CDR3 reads CASSSAGRGPGELFF. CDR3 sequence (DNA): TGTGCCAGCAGCTCGGCTGGCAGGGGGCCCGGGGAGCTGTTTTTT.

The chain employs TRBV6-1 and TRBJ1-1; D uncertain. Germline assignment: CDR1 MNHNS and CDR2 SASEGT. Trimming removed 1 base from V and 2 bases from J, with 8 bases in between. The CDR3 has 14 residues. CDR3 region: CASSEGGINTEAFF. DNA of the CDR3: TGTGCCAGCAGTGAAGGAGGGATAAACACTGAAGCTTTCTTT.

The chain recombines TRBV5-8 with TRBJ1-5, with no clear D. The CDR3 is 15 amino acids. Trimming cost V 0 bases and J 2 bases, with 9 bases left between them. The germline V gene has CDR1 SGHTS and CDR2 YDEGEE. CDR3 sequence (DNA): TGTGCCAGCAGCTTGGCCCTCTATGGCAATCAGCCCCAGCATTTT. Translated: CASSLALYGNQPQHF.

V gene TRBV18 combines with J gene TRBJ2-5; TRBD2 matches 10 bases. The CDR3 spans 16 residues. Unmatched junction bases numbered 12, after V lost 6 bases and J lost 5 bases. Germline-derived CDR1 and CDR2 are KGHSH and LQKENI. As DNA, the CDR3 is TGTGCCAGCTCGCTCCTAGCGGGGGCGGCTAGGGAGACCCAGTACTTC. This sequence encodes CASSLLAGAARETQYF.

The CDR3 DNA sequence: TGTGCCAGCAGCTCCGAAGGAGCCTTGGGGCTGTTCTTC. Its protein is CASSSEGALGLFF. The chain joins TRBV13 to TRBJ2-1, with D possibly TRBD1 on 5 matching bases. Per the germline V gene, CDR1 is PRHDT and CDR2 is FYEKMQ (reference sequence). The V gene lost 4 bases and the J gene lost 15 bases, with 19 bases spanning the gap. This CDR3 spans 13 amino acids.

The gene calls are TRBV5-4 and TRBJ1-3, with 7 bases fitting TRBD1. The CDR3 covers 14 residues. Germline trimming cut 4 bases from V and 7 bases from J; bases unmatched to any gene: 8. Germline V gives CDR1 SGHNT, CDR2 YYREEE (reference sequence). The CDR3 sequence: CASSERTGGNTIYF. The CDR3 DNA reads TGTGCCAGCAGCGAGCGGACAGGCGGGAACACCATATATTTT.

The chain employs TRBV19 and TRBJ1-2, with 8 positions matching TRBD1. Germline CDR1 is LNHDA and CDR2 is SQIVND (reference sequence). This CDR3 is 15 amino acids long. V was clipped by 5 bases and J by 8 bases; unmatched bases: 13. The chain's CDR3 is CASSSGQGAFDGYTF. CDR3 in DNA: TGTGCCAGTAGTTCAGGACAGGGAGCATTTGACGGCTACACCTTC. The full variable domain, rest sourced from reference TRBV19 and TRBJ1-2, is DGGITQSPKYLFRKEGQNVTLSCEQNLNHDAMYWYRQDPGQGLRLIYYSQIVNDFQKGDIAEGYSVSREKKESFPLTVTSAQKNPTAFYLCASSSGQGAFDGYTFGSGTRLTVV.